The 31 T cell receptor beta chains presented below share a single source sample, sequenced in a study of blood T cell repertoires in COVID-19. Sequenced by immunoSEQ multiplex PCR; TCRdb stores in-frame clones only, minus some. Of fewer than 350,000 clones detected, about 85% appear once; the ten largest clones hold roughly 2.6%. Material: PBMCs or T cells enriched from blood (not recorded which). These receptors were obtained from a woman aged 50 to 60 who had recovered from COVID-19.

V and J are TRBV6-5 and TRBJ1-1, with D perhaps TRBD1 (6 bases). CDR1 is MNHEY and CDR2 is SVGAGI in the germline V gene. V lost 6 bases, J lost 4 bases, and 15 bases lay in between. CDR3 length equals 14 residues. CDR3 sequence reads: CASRVGNRATEAFF. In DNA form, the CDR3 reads TGTGCCAGCAGAGTAGGGAACAGGGCCACTGAAGCTTTCTTT.

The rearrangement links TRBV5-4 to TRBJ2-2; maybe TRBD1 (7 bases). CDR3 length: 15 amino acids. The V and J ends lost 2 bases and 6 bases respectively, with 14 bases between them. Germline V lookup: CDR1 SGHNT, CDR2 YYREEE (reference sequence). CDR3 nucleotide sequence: TGTGCCAGCAGCTTACAGGGGAGGCTCGCCGGGGAGCTGTTTTTT. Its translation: CASSLQGRLAGELFF.

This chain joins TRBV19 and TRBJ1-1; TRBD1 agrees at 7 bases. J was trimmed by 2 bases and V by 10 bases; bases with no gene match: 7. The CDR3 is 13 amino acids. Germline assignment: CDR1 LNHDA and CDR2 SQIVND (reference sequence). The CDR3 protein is CATSRDRNTEAFF. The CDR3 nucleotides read TGTGCCACCTCTAGGGACAGAAACACTGAAGCTTTCTTT. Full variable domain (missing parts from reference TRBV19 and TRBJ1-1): DGGITQSPKYLFRKEGQNVTLSCEQNLNHDAMYWYRQDPGQGLRLIYYSQIVNDFQKGDIAEGYSVSREKKESFPLTVTSAQKNPTAFYLCATSRDRNTEAFFGQGTRLTVV.

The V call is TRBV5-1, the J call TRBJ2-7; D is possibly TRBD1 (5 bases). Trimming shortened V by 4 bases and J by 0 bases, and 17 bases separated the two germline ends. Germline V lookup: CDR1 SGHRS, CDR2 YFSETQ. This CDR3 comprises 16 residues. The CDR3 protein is CASSNQVQATSYEQYF. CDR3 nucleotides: TGCGCCAGCAGCAATCAAGTACAGGCCACCTCCTACGAGCAGTACTTC.

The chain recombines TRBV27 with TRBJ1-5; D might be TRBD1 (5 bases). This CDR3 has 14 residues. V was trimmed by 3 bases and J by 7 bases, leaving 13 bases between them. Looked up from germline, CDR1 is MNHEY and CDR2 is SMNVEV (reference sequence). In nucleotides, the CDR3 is TGTGCCAGCAGTTTTGGGGGGAAACACCAGCCCCAGCATTTT. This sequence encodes CASSFGGKHQPQHF.

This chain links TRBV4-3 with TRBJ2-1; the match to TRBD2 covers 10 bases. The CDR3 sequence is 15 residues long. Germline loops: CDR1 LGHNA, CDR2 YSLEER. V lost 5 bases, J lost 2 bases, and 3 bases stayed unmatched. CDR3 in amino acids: CASSELAGTYNEQFF. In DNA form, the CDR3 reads TGCGCCAGCAGCGAACTAGCGGGGACCTACAATGAGCAGTTCTTC.

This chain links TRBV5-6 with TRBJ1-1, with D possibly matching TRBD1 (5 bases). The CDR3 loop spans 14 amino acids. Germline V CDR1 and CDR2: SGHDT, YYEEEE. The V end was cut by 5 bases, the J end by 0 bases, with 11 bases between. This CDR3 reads CASRGHGMNTEAFF. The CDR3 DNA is TGTGCCAGCAGAGGACATGGGATGAACACTGAAGCTTTCTTT.

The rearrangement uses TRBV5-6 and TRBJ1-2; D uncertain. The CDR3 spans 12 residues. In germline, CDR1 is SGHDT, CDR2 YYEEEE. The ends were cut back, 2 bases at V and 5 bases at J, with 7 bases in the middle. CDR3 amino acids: CASSFRDYGYTF. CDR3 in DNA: TGTGCCAGCAGCTTTCGGGATTATGGCTACACCTTC. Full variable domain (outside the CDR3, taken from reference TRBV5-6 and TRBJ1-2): DAGVTQSPTHLIKTRGQQVTLRCSPKSGHDTVSWYQQALGQGPQFIFQYYEEEERQRGNFPDRFSGHQFPNYSSELNVNALLLGDSALYLCASSFRDYGYTFGSGTRLTVV.

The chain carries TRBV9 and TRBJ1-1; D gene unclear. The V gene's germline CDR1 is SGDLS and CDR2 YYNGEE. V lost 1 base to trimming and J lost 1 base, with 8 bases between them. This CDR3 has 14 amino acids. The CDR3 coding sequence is TGTGCCAGCAGCGTAAGTACGGGGAACACTGAAGCTTTCTTT. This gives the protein CASSVSTGNTEAFF. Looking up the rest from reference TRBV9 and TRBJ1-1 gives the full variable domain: DSGVTQTPKHLITATGQRVTLRCSPRSGDLSVYWYQQSLDQGLQFLIQYYNGEERAKGNILERFSAQQFPDLHSELNLSSLELGDSALYFCASSVSTGNTEAFFGQGTRLTVV.

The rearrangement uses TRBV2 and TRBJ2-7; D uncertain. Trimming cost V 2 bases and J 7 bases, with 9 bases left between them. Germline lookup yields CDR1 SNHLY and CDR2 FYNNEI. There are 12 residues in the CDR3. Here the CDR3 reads CASSEHTVEQYF. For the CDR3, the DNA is TGTGCCAGCAGTGAACACACAGTTGAGCAGTACTTC. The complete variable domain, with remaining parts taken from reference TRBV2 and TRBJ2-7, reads EPEVTQTPSHQVTQMGQEVILRCVPISNHLYFYWYRQILGQKVEFLVSFYNNEISEKSEIFDDQFSVERPDGSNFTLKIRSTKLEDSAMYFCASSEHTVEQYFGPGTRLTVT.

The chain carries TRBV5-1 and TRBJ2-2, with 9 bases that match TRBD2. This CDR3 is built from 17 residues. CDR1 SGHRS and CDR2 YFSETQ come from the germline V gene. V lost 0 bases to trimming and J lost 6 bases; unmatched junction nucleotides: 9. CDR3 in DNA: TGCGCCAGCAGCTTGGTTTTGGCGGGGGGGCTCGCCGGGGAGCTGTTTTTT. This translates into CASSLVLAGGLAGELFF.

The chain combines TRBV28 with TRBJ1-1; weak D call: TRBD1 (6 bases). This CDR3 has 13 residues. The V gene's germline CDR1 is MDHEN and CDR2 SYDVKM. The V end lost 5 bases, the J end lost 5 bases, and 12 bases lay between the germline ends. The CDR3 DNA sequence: TGTGCCAGCAGTCAGACAGGTAGGACTGAAGCTTTCTTT. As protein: CASSQTGRTEAFF.

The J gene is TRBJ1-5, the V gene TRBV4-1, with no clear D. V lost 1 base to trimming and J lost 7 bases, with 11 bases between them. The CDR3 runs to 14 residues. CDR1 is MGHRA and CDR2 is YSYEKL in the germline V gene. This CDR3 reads CASSQGVWSQPQHF. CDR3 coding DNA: TGCGCCAGCAGCCAAGGCGTCTGGAGCCAGCCCCAGCATTTT.

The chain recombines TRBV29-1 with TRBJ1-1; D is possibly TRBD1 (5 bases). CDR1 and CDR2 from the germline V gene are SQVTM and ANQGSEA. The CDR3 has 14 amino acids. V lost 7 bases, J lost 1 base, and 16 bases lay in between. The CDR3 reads CSASKGGANTEAFF. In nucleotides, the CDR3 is TGCAGCGCATCTAAAGGTGGGGCGAACACTGAAGCTTTCTTT.

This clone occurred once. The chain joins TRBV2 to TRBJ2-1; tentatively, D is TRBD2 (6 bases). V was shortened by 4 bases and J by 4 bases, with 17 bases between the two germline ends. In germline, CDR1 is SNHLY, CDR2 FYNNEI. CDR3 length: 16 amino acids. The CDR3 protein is CASSGFVAVSYNEQFF. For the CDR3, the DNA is TGTGCCAGCAGTGGTTTCGTAGCGGTCTCTTACAATGAGCAGTTCTTC.

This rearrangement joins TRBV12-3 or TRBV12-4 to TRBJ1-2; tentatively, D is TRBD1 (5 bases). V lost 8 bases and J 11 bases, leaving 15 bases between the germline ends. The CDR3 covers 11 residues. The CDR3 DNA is TGTGCCAGCTCCTACAGGCTTCGGTACACCTTC. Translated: CASSYRLRYTF.

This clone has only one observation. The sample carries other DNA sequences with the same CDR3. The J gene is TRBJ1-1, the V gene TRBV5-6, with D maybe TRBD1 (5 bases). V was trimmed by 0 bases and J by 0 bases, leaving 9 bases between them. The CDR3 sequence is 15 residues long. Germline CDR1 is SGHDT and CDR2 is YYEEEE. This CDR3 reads CASSLGQLMNTEAFF. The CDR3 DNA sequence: TGTGCCAGCAGCTTGGGACAGCTAATGAACACTGAAGCTTTCTTT.

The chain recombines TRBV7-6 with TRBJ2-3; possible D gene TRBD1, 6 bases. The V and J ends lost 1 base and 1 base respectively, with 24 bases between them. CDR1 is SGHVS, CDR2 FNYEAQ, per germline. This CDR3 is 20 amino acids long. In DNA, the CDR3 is TGTGCCAGCAGCTTAGGTCCGGGACAACTAAACGGGCGCGGCACAGATACGCAGTATTTT. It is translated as CASSLGPGQLNGRGTDTQYF.

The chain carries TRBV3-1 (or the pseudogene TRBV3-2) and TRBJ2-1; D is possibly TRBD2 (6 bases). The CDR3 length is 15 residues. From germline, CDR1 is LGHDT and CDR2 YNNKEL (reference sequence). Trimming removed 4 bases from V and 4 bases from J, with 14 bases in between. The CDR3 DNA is TGTGCCAGCAGCCGCACTAGCACAAGGTACAATGAGCAGTTCTTC. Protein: CASSRTSTRYNEQFF.

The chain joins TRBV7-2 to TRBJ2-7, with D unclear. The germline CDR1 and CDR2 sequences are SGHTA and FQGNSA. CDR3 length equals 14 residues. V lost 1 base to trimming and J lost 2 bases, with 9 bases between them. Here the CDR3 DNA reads TGTGCCAGCAGCTTAGGTACTCCGCCCTACGAGCAGTACTTC. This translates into CASSLGTPPYEQYF.

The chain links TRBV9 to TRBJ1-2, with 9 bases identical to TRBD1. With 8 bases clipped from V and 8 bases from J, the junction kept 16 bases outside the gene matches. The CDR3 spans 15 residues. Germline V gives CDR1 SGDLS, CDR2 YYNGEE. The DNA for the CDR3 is TGTGCCAGTAAACCTGCCGGGACAGGGTCCGTCGGCTACACCTTC. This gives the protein CASKPAGTGSVGYTF.

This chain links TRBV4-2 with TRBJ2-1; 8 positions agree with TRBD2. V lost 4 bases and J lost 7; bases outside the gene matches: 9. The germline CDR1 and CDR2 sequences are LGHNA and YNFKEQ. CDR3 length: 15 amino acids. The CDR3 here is CASSPPSGSGNEQFF. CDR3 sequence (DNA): TGTGCCAGCAGCCCCCCAAGCGGGAGTGGGAATGAGCAGTTCTTC.

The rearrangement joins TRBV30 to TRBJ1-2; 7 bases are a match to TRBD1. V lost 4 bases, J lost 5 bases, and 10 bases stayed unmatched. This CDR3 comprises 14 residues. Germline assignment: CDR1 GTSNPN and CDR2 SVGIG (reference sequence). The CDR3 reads CAWITWQGGYGYTF. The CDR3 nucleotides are TGTGCCTGGATAACTTGGCAGGGGGGATATGGCTACACCTTC.

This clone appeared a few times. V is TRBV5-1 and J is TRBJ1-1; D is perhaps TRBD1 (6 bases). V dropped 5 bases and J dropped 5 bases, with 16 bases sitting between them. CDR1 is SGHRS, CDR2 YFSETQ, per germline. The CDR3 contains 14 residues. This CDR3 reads CASSLTRGETEAFF. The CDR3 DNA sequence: TGCGCCAGCAGTTTGACCAGGGGAGAGACTGAAGCTTTCTTT.

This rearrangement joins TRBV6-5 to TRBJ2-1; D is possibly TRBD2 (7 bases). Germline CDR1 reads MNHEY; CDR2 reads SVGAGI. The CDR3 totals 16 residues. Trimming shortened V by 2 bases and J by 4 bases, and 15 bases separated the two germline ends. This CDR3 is CASSYLRGGSYNEQFF. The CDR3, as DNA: TGTGCCAGCAGTTACCTTAGGGGGGGGAGTTACAATGAGCAGTTCTTC.

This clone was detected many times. DNA for the CDR3: TGTGCCAGCAGCACCGGGACAGGGGACACCGGGGAGCTGTTTTTT. Translation gives CASSTGTGDTGELFF. The rearrangement links TRBV6-5 to TRBJ2-2, with TRBD1 matching 10 bases. Germline V gives CDR1 MNHEY, CDR2 SVGAGI. V lost 6 bases and J lost 3; bases outside the gene matches: 4. This CDR3 is built from 15 residues.

For the CDR3, the DNA is TGTGCCAGTATCTCGACAGGCTATAGCAATCAGCCCCAGCATTTT. Translated: CASISTGYSNQPQHF. The J gene is TRBJ1-5, the V gene TRBV19, with a tentative D call TRBD1 (6 bases). The CDR3 consists of 15 residues. Deletions cut 7 bases from V and 0 bases from J, with 13 bases between. CDR1 and CDR2 from the germline V gene are LNHDA and SQIVND (reference sequence).

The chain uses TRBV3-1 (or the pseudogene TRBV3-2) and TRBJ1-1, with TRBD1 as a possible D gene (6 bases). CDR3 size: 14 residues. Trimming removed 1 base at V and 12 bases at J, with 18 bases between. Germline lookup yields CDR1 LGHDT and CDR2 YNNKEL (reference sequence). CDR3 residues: CASSQGQGTISTFF. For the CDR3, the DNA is TGTGCCAGCAGCCAAGGGCAGGGGACGATTTCGACTTTCTTT.

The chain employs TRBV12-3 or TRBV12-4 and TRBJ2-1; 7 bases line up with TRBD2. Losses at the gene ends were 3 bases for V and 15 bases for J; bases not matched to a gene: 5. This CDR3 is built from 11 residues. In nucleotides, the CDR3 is TGTGCCAGCAGTTTTCGAGCGGGGATGTTCTTC. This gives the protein CASSFRAGMFF.

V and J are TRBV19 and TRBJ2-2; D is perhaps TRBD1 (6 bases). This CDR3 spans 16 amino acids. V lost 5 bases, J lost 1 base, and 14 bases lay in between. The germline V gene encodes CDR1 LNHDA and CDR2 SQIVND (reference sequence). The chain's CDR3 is CASSGRRGKNTGELFF. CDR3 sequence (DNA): TGTGCCAGTAGTGGGCGAAGGGGGAAGAACACCGGGGAGCTGTTTTTT. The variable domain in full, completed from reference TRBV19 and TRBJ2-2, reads DGGITQSPKYLFRKEGQNVTLSCEQNLNHDAMYWYRQDPGQGLRLIYYSQIVNDFQKGDIAEGYSVSREKKESFPLTVTSAQKNPTAFYLCASSGRRGKNTGELFFGEGSRLTVL.

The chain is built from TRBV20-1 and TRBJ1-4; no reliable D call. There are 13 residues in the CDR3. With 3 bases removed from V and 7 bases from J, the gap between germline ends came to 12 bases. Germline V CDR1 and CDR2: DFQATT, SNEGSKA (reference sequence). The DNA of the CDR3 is TGCAGTGCTAGTAGGCAGGAGGGTGAAAAACTGTTTTTT. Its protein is CSASRQEGEKLFF.